This note documents a single TCR beta chain sequence. The source of the sample is a study of shared clonotypes between healthy human individuals. This CDR3 has 15 amino acids. V lost 6 bases, J lost 8 bases, and 14 bases stayed unmatched. Per the germline V gene, CDR1 is WNHNN and CDR2 is SYGVQD (reference sequence). Only in-frame clones appear in the TCRdb table, and some are missing; sequencing was by immunoSEQ multiplex PCR. The data contain millions of clones, around 94% of them singletons. The sample consisted of naive CD4+ T cells sorted from blood. This sample's subset: CD45RA+ positively selected. The origin of this receptor is a man aged 18-30 years in good health. The V gene is TRBV10-1, the J gene TRBJ1-1, with TRBD1 matching over 8 bases. The CDR3 sequence: CASSTGQGGLREAFF. In DNA, the CDR3 is TGCGCCAGCAGCACCGGACAGGGAGGCCTCAGGGAAGCTTTCTTT.